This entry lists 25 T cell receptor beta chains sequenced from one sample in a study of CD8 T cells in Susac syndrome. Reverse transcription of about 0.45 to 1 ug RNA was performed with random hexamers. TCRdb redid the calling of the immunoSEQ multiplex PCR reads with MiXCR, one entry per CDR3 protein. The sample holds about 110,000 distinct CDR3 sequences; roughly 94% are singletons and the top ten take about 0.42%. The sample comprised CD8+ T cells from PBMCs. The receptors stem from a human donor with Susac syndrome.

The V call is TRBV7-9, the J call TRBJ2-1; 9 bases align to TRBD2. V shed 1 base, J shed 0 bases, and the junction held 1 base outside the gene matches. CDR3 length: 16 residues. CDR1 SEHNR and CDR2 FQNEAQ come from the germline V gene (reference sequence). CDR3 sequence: CASSLGRGGSYNEQFF. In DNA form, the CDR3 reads TGTGCCAGCAGCTTAGGGCGGGGGGGCTCCTACAATGAGCAGTTCTTC.

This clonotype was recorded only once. CDR3 sequence: CASSEQGGVHTGELFF. The DNA for the CDR3 is TGTGCCAGCAGCGAACAGGGGGGGGTTCACACCGGGGAGCTGTTTTTT. The V and J genes are TRBV9 and TRBJ2-2, with D possibly being TRBD1 (8 bases). The CDR3 runs to 16 residues. The germline V gene has CDR1 SGDLS and CDR2 YYNGEE. The V gene lost 3 bases and the J gene lost 3 bases, with 15 bases spanning the gap.

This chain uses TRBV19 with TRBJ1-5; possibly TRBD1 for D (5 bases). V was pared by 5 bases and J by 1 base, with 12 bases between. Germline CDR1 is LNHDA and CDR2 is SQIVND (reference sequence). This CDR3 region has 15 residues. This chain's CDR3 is CASSPRQGSNQPQHF. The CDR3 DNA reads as TGTGCCAGTAGTCCGCGGCAGGGAAGCAATCAGCCCCAGCATTTT.

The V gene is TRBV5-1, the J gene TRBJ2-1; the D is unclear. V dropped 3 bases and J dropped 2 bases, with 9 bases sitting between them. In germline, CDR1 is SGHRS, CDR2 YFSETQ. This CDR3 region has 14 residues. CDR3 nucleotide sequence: TGCGCCAGCAGCTGGAGCACGCCCTACAATGAGCAGTTCTTC. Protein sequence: CASSWSTPYNEQFF.

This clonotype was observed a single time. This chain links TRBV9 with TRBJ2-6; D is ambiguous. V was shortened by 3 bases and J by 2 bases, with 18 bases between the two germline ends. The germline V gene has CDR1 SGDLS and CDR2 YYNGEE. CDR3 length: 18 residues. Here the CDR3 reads CASSDFGRLGAGANVLTF. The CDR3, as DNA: TGTGCCAGCAGCGATTTCGGGCGTCTTGGGGCTGGGGCCAACGTCCTGACTTTC.

In DNA, the CDR3 is TGTGCCACCAGCAGTGGCAGGGGAGGAAGAGATAATTCACCCCTCCACTTT. Protein: CATSSGRGGRDNSPLHF. J is TRBJ1-6 and V is TRBV15, with D perhaps matching TRBD1 (6 bases). Germline-derived CDR1 and CDR2 are LNHNV and YYDKDF (reference sequence). Trimming left V 3 bases short and J 5 bases short, with 17 bases between. The CDR3 runs 17 residues.

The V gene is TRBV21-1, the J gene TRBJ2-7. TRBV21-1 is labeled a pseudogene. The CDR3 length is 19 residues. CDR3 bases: TGTGCCAGCAGCAAAGCGGAGGCAGACCTTAAGCGGAGGACCTACGAGCAGTACTTC. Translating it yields CASSKAEADLKRRTYEQYF.

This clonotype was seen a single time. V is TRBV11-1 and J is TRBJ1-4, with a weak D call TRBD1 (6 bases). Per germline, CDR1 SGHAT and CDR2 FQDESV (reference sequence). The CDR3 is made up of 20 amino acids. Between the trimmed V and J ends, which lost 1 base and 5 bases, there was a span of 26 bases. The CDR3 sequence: CASSLVDNGQSGGVNEKLFF. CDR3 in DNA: TGTGCCAGCAGCTTAGTCGACAATGGACAGAGCGGCGGAGTCAATGAAAAACTGTTTTTT.

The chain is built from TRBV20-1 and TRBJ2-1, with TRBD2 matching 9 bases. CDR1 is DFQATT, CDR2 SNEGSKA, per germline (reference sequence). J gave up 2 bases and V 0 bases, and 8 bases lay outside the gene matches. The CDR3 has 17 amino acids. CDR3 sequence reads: CSARDSGTSSTYNEQFF. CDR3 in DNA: TGCAGTGCTAGAGACTCGGGGACTAGCAGTACCTACAATGAGCAGTTCTTC.

CDR3 nucleotide sequence: TGTGCCAGCAGCAACAGTGATTCACCCCTCCACTTT. Its translation: CASSNSDSPLHF. The V and J genes are TRBV9 and TRBJ1-6; D gene unclear. Per the germline V gene, CDR1 is SGDLS and CDR2 is YYNGEE. V lost 4 bases to trimming and J lost 8 bases, with 7 bases between them. The CDR3 runs to 12 residues.

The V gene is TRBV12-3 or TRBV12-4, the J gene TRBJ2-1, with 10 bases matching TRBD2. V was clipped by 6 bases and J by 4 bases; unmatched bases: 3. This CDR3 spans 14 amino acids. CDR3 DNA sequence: TGTGCCAGCAGGGTAGCGGGGGGATACAATGAGCAGTTCTTC. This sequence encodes CASRVAGGYNEQFF.

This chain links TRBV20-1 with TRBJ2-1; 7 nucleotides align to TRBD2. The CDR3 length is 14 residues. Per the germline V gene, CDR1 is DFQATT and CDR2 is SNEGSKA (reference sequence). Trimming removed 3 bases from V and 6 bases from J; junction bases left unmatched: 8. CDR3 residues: CSASVGGVGNEQFF. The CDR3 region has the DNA TGCAGTGCTAGTGTGGGGGGGGTGGGCAATGAGCAGTTCTTC.

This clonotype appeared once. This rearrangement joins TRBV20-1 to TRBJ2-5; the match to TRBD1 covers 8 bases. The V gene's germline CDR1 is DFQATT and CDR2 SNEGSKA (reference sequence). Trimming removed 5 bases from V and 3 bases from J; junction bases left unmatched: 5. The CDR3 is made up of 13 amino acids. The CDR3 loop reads CSALDREEETQYF. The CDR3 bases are TGCAGTGCTTTGGACAGGGAAGAAGAGACCCAGTACTTC.

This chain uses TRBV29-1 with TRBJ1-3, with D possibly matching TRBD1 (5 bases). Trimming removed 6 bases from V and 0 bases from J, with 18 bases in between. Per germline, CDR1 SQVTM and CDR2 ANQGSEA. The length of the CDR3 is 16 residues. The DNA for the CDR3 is TGCAGCGTCGAGCCGGTCGAGGGACTCTCTGGAAACACCATATATTTT. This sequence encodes CSVEPVEGLSGNTIYF.

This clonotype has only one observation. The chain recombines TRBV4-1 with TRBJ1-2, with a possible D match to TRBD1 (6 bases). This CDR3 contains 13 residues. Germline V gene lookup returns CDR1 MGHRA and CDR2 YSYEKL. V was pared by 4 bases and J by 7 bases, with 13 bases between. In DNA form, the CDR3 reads TGCGCCAGCAGCCTACAACAGGGAGCTGGCTACACCTTC. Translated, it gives CASSLQQGAGYTF.

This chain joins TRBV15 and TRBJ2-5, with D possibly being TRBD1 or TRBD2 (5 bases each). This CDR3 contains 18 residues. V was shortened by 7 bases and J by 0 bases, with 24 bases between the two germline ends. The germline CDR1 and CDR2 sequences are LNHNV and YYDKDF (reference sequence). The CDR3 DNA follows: TGTGCCACCACCCCCCGGGGCTCGGCAGAATCGTACCAAGAGACCCAGTACTTC. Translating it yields CATTPRGSAESYQETQYF.

The CDR3 region has the DNA TGTGCCAGCAGTCCGGGGGACAGGGGGCGAGACCAGCCCCAGCATTTT. The encoded protein is CASSPGDRGRDQPQHF. The chain carries TRBV27 and TRBJ1-5; TRBD1 matches 12 bases. The CDR3 sequence is 16 residues long. Per germline, CDR1 MNHEY and CDR2 SMNVEV (reference sequence). The junction had 9 bases not matched to a gene; V was cut back by 5 bases and J by 7 bases.

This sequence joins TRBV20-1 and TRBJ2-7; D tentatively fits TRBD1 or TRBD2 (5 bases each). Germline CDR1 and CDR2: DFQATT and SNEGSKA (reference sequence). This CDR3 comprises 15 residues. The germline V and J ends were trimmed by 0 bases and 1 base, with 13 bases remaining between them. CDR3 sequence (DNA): TGCAGTGCTAGAGAGGGGGTGAGCCGGTCCTACGAGCAGTACTTC. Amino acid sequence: CSAREGVSRSYEQYF.

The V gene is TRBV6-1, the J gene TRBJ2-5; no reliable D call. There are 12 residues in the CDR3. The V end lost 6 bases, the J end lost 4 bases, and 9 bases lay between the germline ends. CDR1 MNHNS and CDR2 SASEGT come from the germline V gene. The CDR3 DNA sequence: TGTGCCAGCAGGCAGAGTCGAGAGACCCAGTACTTC. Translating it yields CASRQSRETQYF.

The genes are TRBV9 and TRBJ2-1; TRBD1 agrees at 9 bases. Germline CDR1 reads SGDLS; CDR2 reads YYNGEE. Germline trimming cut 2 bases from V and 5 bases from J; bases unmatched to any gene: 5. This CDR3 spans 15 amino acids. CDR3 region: CASSVTGGGNNEQFF. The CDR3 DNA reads TGTGCCAGCAGCGTGACAGGGGGGGGAAACAATGAGCAGTTCTTC.

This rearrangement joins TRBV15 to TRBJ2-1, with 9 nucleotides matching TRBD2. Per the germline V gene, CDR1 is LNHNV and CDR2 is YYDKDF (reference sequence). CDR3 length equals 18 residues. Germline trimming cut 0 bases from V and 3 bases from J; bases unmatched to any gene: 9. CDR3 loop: CATSRDPLVAGDYNEQFF. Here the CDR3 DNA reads TGTGCCACCAGCAGAGATCCCCTGGTAGCGGGGGACTACAATGAGCAGTTCTTC.

The CDR3 sequence is CASSPFFTYGYTF. In DNA, the CDR3 is TGTGCCAGCAGCCCCTTTTTCACCTATGGCTACACCTTC. The gene calls are TRBV14 and TRBJ1-2, with unresolved D. Trimming took off 4 bases at V and 4 bases at J, with 10 bases between the two ends. Germline-derived CDR1 and CDR2 are SGHDN and FVKESK. The CDR3 covers 13 residues.

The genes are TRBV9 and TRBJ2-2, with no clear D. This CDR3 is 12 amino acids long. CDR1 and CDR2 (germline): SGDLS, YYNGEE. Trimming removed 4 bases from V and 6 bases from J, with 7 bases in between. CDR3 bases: TGTGCCAGCAGCCCCAACCCCGGGGAGCTGTTTTTT. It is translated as CASSPNPGELFF.

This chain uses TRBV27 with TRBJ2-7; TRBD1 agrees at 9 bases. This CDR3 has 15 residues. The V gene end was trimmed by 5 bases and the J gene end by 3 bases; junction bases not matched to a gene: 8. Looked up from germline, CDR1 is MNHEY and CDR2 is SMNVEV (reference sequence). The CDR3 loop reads CASSPGTGFHYEQYF. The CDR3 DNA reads TGTGCCAGCAGTCCAGGGACAGGGTTCCACTACGAGCAGTACTTC.

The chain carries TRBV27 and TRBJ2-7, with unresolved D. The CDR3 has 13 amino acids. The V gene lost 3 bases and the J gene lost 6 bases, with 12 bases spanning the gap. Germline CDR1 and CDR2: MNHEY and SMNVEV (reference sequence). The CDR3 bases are TGTGCCAGCAGTTTTGGGGAATCGGCCGAGCAGTACTTC. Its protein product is CASSFGESAEQYF.